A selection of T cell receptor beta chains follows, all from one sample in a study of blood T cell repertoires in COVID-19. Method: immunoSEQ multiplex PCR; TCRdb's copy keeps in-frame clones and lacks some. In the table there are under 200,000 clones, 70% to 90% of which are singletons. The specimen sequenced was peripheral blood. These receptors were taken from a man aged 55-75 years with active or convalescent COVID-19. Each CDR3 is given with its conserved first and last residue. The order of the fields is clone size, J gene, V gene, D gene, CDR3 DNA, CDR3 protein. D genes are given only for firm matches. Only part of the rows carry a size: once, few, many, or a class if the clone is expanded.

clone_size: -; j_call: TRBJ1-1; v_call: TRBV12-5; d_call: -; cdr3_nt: TGTGCTAGTGGTTTGCCGAGCACTGAAGCTTTCTTT; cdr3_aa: CASGLPSTEAFF
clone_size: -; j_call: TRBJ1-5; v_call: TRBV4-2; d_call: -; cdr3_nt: TGTGCCAGCAGCCAAGATGGCTTAAATCAGCCCCAGCATTTT; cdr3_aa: CASSQDGLNQPQHF
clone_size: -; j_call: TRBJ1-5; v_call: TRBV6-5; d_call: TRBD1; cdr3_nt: TGTGCCAGCAGTCCTGGACAGGGTGGTCAGCCCCAGCATTTT; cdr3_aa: CASSPGQGGQPQHF
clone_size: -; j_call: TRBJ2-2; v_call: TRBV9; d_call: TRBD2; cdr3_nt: TGTGCCAGCAGCGCCGGGACTAGTCGGGCCGGGGAGCTGTTTTTT; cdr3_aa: CASSAGTSRAGELFF
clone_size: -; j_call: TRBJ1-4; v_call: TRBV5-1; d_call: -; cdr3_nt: TGCGCCAGCAGCTTGGCCACCTCCTCACAGGTCCATGAAAAACTGTTTTTT; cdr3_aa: CASSLATSSQVHEKLFF
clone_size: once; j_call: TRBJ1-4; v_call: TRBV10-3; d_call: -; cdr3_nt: TGTGCCACGGCAGGCAGGGTTGGTGAAAAACTGTTTTTT; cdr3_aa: CATAGRVGEKLFF
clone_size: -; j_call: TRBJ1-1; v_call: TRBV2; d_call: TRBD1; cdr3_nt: TGTGCCAGCACCTTAAACCTCGGAGGGGGCTCCACTGAAGCTTTCTTT; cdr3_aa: CASTLNLGGGSTEAFF
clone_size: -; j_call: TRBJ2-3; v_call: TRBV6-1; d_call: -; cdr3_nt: TGTGCCAGCAGTGTTCGGAGCGGTACTAGCACAGATACGCAGTATTTT; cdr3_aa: CASSVRSGTSTDTQYF
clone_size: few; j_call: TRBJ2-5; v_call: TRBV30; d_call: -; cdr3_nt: TGTGCCTGGAGTGGGCAGACCCAGTACTTC; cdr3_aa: CAWSGQTQYF
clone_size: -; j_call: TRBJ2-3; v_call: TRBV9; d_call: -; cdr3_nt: TGTGCCAGCAGCGTAGACTTTCACACAGATACGCAGTATTTT; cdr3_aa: CASSVDFHTDTQYF
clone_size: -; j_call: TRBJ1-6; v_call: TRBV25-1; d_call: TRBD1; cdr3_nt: TGTGCCAGCAGTGAGGGACAGTTACATCCCCTCCACTTT; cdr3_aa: CASSEGQLHPLHF
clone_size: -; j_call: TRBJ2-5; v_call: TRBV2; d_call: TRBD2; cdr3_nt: TGTGCCAGCAGTCGGACTAGCCCGGAGACCCAGTACTTC; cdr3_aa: CASSRTSPETQYF
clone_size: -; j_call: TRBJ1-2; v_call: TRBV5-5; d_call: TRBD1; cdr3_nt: TGTGCCAGCACTATGGTGGCAGGGGGCCACTACACCTTC; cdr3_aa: CASTMVAGGHYTF
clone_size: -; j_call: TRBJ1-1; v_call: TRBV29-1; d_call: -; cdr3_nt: TGCAGCGTTGTCGCTCCCTTGAGAACTGAAGCTTTCTTT; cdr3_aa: CSVVAPLRTEAFF
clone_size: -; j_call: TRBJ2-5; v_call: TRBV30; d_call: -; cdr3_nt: TGTGCCTGGAGGAGGTGGGGGCAGGTGGAGACCCAGTACTTC; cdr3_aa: CAWRRWGQVETQYF
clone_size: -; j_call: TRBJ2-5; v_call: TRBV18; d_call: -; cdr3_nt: TGTGCCAGCTCACCACGAGGTCCCCTAGACCAAGAGACCCAGTACTTC; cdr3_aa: CASSPRGPLDQETQYF
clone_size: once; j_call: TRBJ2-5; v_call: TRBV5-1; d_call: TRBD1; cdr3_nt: TGCGCCAGCAGTCCGGACAGGGGTGGCAGCATGGAGACCCAGTACTTC; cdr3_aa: CASSPDRGGSMETQYF
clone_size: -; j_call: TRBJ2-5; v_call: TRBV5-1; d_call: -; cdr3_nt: TGCGCCAGCAGCGATCAGGGGCCATTGAGAGAGACCCAGTACTTC; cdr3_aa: CASSDQGPLRETQYF
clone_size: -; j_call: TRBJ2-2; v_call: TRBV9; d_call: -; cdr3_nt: TGTGCCAGCAGCGTAGCCTTACTAGCTGCCACCGGGGAGCTGTTTTTT; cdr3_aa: CASSVALLAATGELFF
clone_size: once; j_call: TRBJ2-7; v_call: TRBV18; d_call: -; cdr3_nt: TGTGCCAGCTCACCAACCGACGGCGGTGTGACCTACGAGCAGTACTTC; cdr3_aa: CASSPTDGGVTYEQYF
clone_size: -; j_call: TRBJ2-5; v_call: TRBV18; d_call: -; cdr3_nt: TGTGCCAGCTCACCCAAATTAACAGTCCAAGAGACCCAGTACTTC; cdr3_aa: CASSPKLTVQETQYF
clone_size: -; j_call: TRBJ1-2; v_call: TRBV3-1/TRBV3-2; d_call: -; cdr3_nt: TGTGCCAGCAGCCAAGGTGGGGGGGAAGGTGGCTATGGCTACACCTTC; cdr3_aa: CASSQGGGEGGYGYTF
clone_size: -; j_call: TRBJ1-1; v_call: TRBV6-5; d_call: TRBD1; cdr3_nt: TGTGCCACCACAGGGGTTGGGACTGAAGCTTTCTTT; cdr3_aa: CATTGVGTEAFF
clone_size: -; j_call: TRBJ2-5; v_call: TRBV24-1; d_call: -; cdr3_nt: TGTGCCACCAGTGATAGGGGGACCCAGTACTTC; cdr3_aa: CATSDRGTQYF
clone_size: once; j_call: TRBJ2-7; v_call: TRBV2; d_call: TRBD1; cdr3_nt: TGTGCCAGCACGGACAGGGGGCGTATCTACGAGCAGTACTTC; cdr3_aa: CASTDRGRIYEQYF
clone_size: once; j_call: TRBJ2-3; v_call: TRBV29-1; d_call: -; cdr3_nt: TGCAGCGTTGAAGTGGGTGCGGTCACAGATACGCAGTATTTT; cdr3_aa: CSVEVGAVTDTQYF
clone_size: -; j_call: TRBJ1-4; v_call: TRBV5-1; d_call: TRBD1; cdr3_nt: TGCGCCAGCAGCTTCGTACAGGGGGGAAAACTGTTTTTT; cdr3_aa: CASSFVQGGKLFF
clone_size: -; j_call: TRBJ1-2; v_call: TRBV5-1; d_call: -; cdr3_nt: TGCGCCAGCAGCTTGGATTTGGAGGTTGGGGGCTACACCTTC; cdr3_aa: CASSLDLEVGGYTF
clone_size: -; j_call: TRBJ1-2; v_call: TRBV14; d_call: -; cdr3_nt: TGTGCCAGCAGCCCAGGGGACCATTATGGCTACACCTTC; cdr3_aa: CASSPGDHYGYTF
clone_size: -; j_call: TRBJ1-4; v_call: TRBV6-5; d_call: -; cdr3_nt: TGTGCCAGCACCTCCGTACAGGGAACTGGTGAAAAACTGTTTTTT; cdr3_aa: CASTSVQGTGEKLFF
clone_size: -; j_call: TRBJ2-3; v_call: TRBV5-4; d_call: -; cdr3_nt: TGTGCCAGCAGCTCGGGAAGCCGCACAGATACGCAGTATTTT; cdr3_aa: CASSSGSRTDTQYF
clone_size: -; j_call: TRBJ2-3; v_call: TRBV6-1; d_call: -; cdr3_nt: TGTGCCAGCAGTGATCGCCGGAGCACAGATACGCAGTATTTT; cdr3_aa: CASSDRRSTDTQYF
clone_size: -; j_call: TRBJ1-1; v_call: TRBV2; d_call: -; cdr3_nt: TGTGCCAGCAGTGAAAGGGGGGGAATGAACACTGAAGCTTTCTTT; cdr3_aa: CASSERGGMNTEAFF
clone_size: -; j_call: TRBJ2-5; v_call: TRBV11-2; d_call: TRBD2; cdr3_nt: TGTGCCAGCAGCGCGACTAGCGGATCGGAGACCCAGTACTTC; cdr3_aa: CASSATSGSETQYF
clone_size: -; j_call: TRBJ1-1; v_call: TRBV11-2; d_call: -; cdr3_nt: TGTGCCAGCAGCTTAGTCGCGGGATCGGGGAACACTGAAGCTTTCTTT; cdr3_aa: CASSLVAGSGNTEAFF
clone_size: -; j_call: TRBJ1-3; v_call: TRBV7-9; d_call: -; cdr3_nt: TGTGCCAGCAGCCAAGCGCCAGGGGACACCACCATATATTTT; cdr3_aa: CASSQAPGDTTIYF
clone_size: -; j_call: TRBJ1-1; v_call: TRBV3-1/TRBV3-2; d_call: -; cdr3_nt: TGTGCCAGCAGCCTCAAGACAGGACAGAACACTGAAGCTTTCTTT; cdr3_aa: CASSLKTGQNTEAFF
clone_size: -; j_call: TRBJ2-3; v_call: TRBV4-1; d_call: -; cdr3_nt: TGCGCCAGCAGCCAGTCACCTAGCGCGGGCGCAGATACGCAGTATTTT; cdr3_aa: CASSQSPSAGADTQYF
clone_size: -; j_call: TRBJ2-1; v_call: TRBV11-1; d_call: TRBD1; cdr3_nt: TGTGCCAGCAGCTTCTCCGGGACAGGGTACAATGAGCAGTTCTTC; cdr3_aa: CASSFSGTGYNEQFF
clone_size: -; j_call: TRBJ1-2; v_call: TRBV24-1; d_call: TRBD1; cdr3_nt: TGTGCCACCAGTGACGATACAGGGGACTTTTATGGCTACACCTTC; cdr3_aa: CATSDDTGDFYGYTF
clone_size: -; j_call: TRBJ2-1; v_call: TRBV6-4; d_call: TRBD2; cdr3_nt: TGTGCCAGCAGTCCCAGACTAGCGGGGGGGCGTGAGCAGTTCTTC; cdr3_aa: CASSPRLAGGREQFF
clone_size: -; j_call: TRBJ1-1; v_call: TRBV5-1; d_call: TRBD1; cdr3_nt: TGCGCCAGCAGCCCAAGACAGGGGGCGGTGAACACTGAAGCTTTCTTT; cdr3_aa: CASSPRQGAVNTEAFF
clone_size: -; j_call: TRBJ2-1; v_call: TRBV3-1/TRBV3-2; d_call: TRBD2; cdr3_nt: TGTGCCAGCAGCCAATCTGTGCGGGGGGGCCTTAACTACAATGAGCAGTTCTTC; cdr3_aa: CASSQSVRGGLNYNEQFF
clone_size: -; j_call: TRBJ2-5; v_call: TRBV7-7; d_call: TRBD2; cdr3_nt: TGTGCCAGCAGCTCCCAACGGGAGGGTATTGAGACCCAGTACTTC; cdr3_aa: CASSSQREGIETQYF
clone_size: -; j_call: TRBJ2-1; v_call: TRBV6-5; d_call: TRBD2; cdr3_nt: TGTGCCAGCGGGTCGGCGGGGGGGTCGAAGGAGCAGTTCTTC; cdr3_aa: CASGSAGGSKEQFF
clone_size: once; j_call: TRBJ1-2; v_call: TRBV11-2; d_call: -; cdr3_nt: TGTGCCAGCAGCTTGGAGTTGGGTAACTATGGCTACACCTTC; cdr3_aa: CASSLELGNYGYTF
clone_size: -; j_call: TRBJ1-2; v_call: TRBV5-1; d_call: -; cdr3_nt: TGCGCCAGCAGCCCAGGACAGACCTCCTATGGCTACACCTTC; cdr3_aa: CASSPGQTSYGYTF
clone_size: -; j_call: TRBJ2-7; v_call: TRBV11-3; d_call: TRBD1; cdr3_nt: TGTGCCAGCAGCTTATCGGGACAGGGCGCCGAGCAGTACTTC; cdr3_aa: CASSLSGQGAEQYF
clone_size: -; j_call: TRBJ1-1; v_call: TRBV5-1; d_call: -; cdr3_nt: TGCGCCAGCAGCCCGGGCGGGTACACTGAAGCTTTCTTT; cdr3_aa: CASSPGGYTEAFF
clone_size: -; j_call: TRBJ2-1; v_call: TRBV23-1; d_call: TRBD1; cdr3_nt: TGCGCCAGCAGTCACCTCGGACAGGGTCCGAGCTCCTACAATGAGCAGTTCTTC; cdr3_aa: CASSHLGQGPSSYNEQFF
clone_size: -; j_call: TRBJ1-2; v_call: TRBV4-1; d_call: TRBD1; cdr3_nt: TGCGCCAGCAGCCCGCCAGGGGGATTTAACTATGGCTACACCTTC; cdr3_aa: CASSPPGGFNYGYTF
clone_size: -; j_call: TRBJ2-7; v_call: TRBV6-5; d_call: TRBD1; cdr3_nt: TGTGCCAGCACAATTCCGGGACAGGGACGCTACGAGCAGTACTTC; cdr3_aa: CASTIPGQGRYEQYF
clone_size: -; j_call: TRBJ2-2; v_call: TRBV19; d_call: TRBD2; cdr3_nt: TGTGCCAGTAAGCTAGCGGGGGGTTCCACCGGGGAGCTGTTTTTT; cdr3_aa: CASKLAGGSTGELFF